This T cell receptor beta chain emerged from a study of T cells after yellow fever vaccination. TCRdb ran MiXCR on the 5' RACE reads and lists one entry per CDR3 protein. The profile covers 320,000 or so distinct CDR3 sequences, with 7% to 9% appearing a single time and around 17% taken by the ten largest. Study conclusions and caveats: Though it reached lower strength, the secondary response hit its peak faster, day 5 versus 15. The booster saw the reappearance of most primary-vaccination clones (approximately 97% CD4, 88% CD8).

The table lists this clonotype with a few counts. The antigen is unknown. CDR3 length: 15 amino acids. Germline V CDR1 and CDR2: SEHNR, FQNEAQ (reference sequence). Trimming at V came to 5 bases and at J to 2 bases, leaving 7 bases not matched to a gene. The sample in question was PBMCs, obtained roughly seven weeks after the first yellow fever vaccination. V is TRBV7-9 and J is TRBJ2-7; TRBD1 matches at 9 bases. The clonotype comes from a man younger than 35 who received the YFV17D yellow fever vaccine. The CDR3 bases are TGTGCCAGCAGCCACCGGGACAGGGATACCTACGAGCAGTACTTC. As protein: CASSHRDRDTYEQYF. Filled out from reference TRBV7-9 and TRBJ2-7, the complete variable domain reads DTGVSQNPRHKITKRGQNVTFRCDPISEHNRLYWYRQTLGQGPEFLTYFQNEAQLEKSRLLSDRFSAERPKGSFSTLEIQRTEQGDSAMYLCASSHRDRDTYEQYFGPGTRLTVT.